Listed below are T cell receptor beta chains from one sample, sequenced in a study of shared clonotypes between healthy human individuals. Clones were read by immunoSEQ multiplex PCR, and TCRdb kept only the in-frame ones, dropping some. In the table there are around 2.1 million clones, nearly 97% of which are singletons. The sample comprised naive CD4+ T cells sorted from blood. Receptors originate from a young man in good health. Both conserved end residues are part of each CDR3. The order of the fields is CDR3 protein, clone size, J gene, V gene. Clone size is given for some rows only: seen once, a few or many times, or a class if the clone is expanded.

CDR3aa: CASSLGLGTDGYTF
abundance: NA
j_gene: TRBJ1-2
v_gene: TRBV7-9

CDR3aa: CASRYTGMTGTQYF
abundance: NA
j_gene: TRBJ2-3
v_gene: TRBV27

CDR3aa: CASNLKGENEKLFF
abundance: NA
j_gene: TRBJ1-4
v_gene: TRBV28

CDR3aa: CASRRGTQAYEQYF
abundance: NA
j_gene: TRBJ2-7
v_gene: TRBV6-1

CDR3aa: CASSRENTGELFF
abundance: NA
j_gene: TRBJ2-2
v_gene: TRBV5-1

CDR3aa: CASSGWDRELQQYF
abundance: NA
j_gene: TRBJ2-7
v_gene: TRBV2

CDR3aa: CAYRNGVRTEAFF
abundance: NA
j_gene: TRBJ1-1
v_gene: TRBV30

CDR3aa: CASSPGAGTVQETQYF
abundance: NA
j_gene: TRBJ2-5
v_gene: TRBV18

CDR3aa: CAISDGTGETQYF
abundance: NA
j_gene: TRBJ2-5
v_gene: TRBV10-3

CDR3aa: CASSPGGPSYEQYF
abundance: NA
j_gene: TRBJ2-7
v_gene: TRBV28

CDR3aa: CASSLRAQGNQPQHF
abundance: NA
j_gene: TRBJ1-5
v_gene: TRBV6-6

CDR3aa: CASSRTGEVGELFF
abundance: NA
j_gene: TRBJ2-2
v_gene: TRBV27

CDR3aa: CASSLVLAGTNTGELFF
abundance: NA
j_gene: TRBJ2-2
v_gene: TRBV7-2

CDR3aa: CASSLGTGNFEQYF
abundance: once
j_gene: TRBJ2-7
v_gene: TRBV5-6

CDR3aa: CASSLDRGPGNTIYF
abundance: NA
j_gene: TRBJ1-3
v_gene: TRBV5-1

CDR3aa: CATSRQGDTQYF
abundance: NA
j_gene: TRBJ2-3
v_gene: TRBV15

CDR3aa: CASGSNRAKNIQYF
abundance: NA
j_gene: TRBJ2-4
v_gene: TRBV2

CDR3aa: CASTLGVQNTEAFF
abundance: NA
j_gene: TRBJ1-1
v_gene: TRBV6-5

CDR3aa: CASSLGGLAIEEQFF
abundance: once
j_gene: TRBJ2-1
v_gene: TRBV11-2

CDR3aa: CSVMTGGLGNTIYF
abundance: NA
j_gene: TRBJ1-3
v_gene: TRBV29-1

CDR3aa: CASSHGAPTGELFF
abundance: NA
j_gene: TRBJ2-2
v_gene: TRBV11-2

CDR3aa: CASTLQGINEQYF
abundance: NA
j_gene: TRBJ2-7
v_gene: TRBV2

CDR3aa: CASSERREQYF
abundance: NA
j_gene: TRBJ2-7
v_gene: TRBV7-2

CDR3aa: CAISAFLGGYTF
abundance: NA
j_gene: TRBJ1-2
v_gene: TRBV10-3

CDR3aa: CASSRLAGGKNEQFF
abundance: NA
j_gene: TRBJ2-1
v_gene: TRBV19

CDR3aa: CASSLAGVIPYEQYF
abundance: NA
j_gene: TRBJ2-7
v_gene: TRBV6-1

CDR3aa: CASRVLRRDRGKGGYTF
abundance: NA
j_gene: TRBJ1-2
v_gene: TRBV2

CDR3aa: CASSLAVSPNTGELFF
abundance: once
j_gene: TRBJ2-2
v_gene: TRBV5-1

CDR3aa: CASRSQVGGYTF
abundance: few
j_gene: TRBJ1-2
v_gene: TRBV19

CDR3aa: CAWKPGTVSYEQYF
abundance: NA
j_gene: TRBJ2-7
v_gene: TRBV30

CDR3aa: CASTGFWGTEAFF
abundance: NA
j_gene: TRBJ1-1
v_gene: TRBV6-1

CDR3aa: CASSEWDELSYNEQFF
abundance: once
j_gene: TRBJ2-1
v_gene: TRBV6-1

CDR3aa: CSVYSFHEQYF
abundance: NA
j_gene: TRBJ2-7
v_gene: TRBV29-1

CDR3aa: CASSLMRGNEKLFF
abundance: NA
j_gene: TRBJ1-4
v_gene: TRBV27

CDR3aa: CASSYNRQGNEQFF
abundance: NA
j_gene: TRBJ2-1
v_gene: TRBV9

CDR3aa: CASSEAPPPYEQYF
abundance: NA
j_gene: TRBJ2-7
v_gene: TRBV6-1

CDR3aa: CAWSVRGGGGSPLHF
abundance: once
j_gene: TRBJ1-6
v_gene: TRBV30

CDR3aa: CASSSGTAGNTIYF
abundance: NA
j_gene: TRBJ1-3
v_gene: TRBV27

CDR3aa: CASSLTSGRGDTQYF
abundance: NA
j_gene: TRBJ2-3
v_gene: TRBV7-9

CDR3aa: CASSIERGAGYTF
abundance: NA
j_gene: TRBJ1-2
v_gene: TRBV19

CDR3aa: CASSEEGNQPQHF
abundance: NA
j_gene: TRBJ1-5
v_gene: TRBV6-4

CDR3aa: CASRNPASYGYTF
abundance: NA
j_gene: TRBJ1-2
v_gene: TRBV6-6

CDR3aa: CSVERQPAETQYF
abundance: NA
j_gene: TRBJ2-5
v_gene: TRBV29-1

CDR3aa: CATSGHNGISYEQYF
abundance: NA
j_gene: TRBJ2-7
v_gene: TRBV28

CDR3aa: CASSQGILAGYNEQFF
abundance: NA
j_gene: TRBJ2-1
v_gene: TRBV4-1

CDR3aa: CASSPSTGTMGLDGYTF
abundance: NA
j_gene: TRBJ1-2
v_gene: TRBV18

CDR3aa: CASSTTGSTDTQYF
abundance: NA
j_gene: TRBJ2-3
v_gene: TRBV5-1

CDR3aa: CASSPRGATNEKLFF
abundance: NA
j_gene: TRBJ1-4
v_gene: TRBV9

CDR3aa: CASALEFNYGYTF
abundance: NA
j_gene: TRBJ1-2
v_gene: TRBV19

CDR3aa: CASSMIDTQYF
abundance: NA
j_gene: TRBJ2-3
v_gene: TRBV19

CDR3aa: CASSLALTQGYTF
abundance: NA
j_gene: TRBJ1-2
v_gene: TRBV5-1

CDR3aa: CASSLGGKLLDTQYF
abundance: NA
j_gene: TRBJ2-3
v_gene: TRBV11-3

CDR3aa: CASSLALQGAGEQYF
abundance: NA
j_gene: TRBJ2-7
v_gene: TRBV7-2